A single sample is the source of the 20 T cell receptor beta chains below, sequenced in a study of shared clonotypes between healthy human individuals. The assay was immunoSEQ multiplex PCR, and TCRdb's table has in-frame clones only and misses some. The sample comprises over 1.4 million clones, roughly 96% of which are singletons, and roughly 1.1% rests with the top ten. The specimen was naive CD4+ T cells sorted from blood. The sample's subset: CD45RA+ positively selected. These receptors came from a man aged 25 to 45 in good health.

About this clone: Because the CDR3's place on the DNA is in doubt, the DNA is left out and the CDR3 is given as listed by TCRdb. V is TRBV11-2 and J is TRBJ2-1; the table's D gene call, TRBD1, was not cross checked with the DNA. Per the germline V gene, CDR1 is SGHAT and CDR2 is FQNNGV. The CDR3 comprises 16 residues, both ends counted. The CDR3 is CASSLVFDNFGNEQFF.

This chain connects TRBV28 to TRBJ1-2; 8 nucleotides match TRBD1. CDR3 size: 12 residues. Losses at the gene ends were 5 bases for V and 9 bases for J; bases not matched to a gene: 5. Per the germline V gene, CDR1 is MDHEN and CDR2 is SYDVKM. As DNA, the CDR3 is TGTGCCAGCAGTGGTAACAGGGGGAGCTACACCTTC. This translates into CASSGNRGSYTF.

V is TRBV15 and J is TRBJ1-4; unclear D gene. Looked up from germline, CDR1 is LNHNV and CDR2 is YYDKDF (reference sequence). This CDR3 has 15 residues. The ends were cut back, 0 bases at V and 5 bases at J, with 10 bases in the middle. The CDR3 coding sequence is TGTGCCACCAGCAGAGATCCCATGCGGAATGAAAAACTGTTTTTT. Residues: CATSRDPMRNEKLFF.

The rearrangement joins TRBV5-8 to TRBJ1-1, with TRBD1 as a possible D gene (5 bases). Trimming took 4 bases from V and 1 from J, leaving 8 bases between them. The germline V gene encodes CDR1 SGHTS and CDR2 YDEGEE. This CDR3 has 13 residues. The CDR3 spells CASSLGGNTEAFF. CDR3 coding DNA: TGTGCCAGCAGCCTCGGGGGGAACACTGAAGCTTTCTTT.

This chain uses TRBV6-1 with TRBJ2-1; perhaps TRBD1 as D (6 bases). V shed 6 bases and J shed 9 bases, with 15 bases lying between them. In germline, CDR1 is MNHNS, CDR2 SASEGT. CDR3 length: 13 amino acids. This chain's CDR3 is CASRISGVSEQFF. In DNA form, the CDR3 reads TGTGCCAGCAGGATATCAGGGGTCAGTGAGCAGTTCTTC.

This chain uses TRBV7-9 with TRBJ2-2; D may match TRBD1 or TRBD2 (6 bases each). The CDR3 length is 15 residues. The V and J ends lost 5 bases and 1 base respectively, with 11 bases between them. Per the germline V gene, CDR1 is SEHNR and CDR2 is FQNEAQ (reference sequence). CDR3: CASSAGTLNTGELFF. CDR3 DNA sequence: TGTGCCAGCAGCGCGGGGACACTGAACACCGGGGAGCTGTTTTTT.

Note on this clone: One junction end disagrees with the germline gene, perhaps due to a read error. V is TRBV7-9 and J is TRBJ2-7; 7 bases are a match to TRBD1. The CDR3 covers 12 residues. Germline-derived CDR1 and CDR2 are SEHNR and FQNEAQ (reference sequence). The CDR3 DNA sequence: TGTGCCAGCAGCTTCTCACCCGGGACAGCACTTTTC. Translation: CASSFSPGTALF.

This sequence joins TRBV28 and TRBJ2-5; D is ambiguous. Germline V gene sequence: CDR1 MDHEN, CDR2 SYDVKM. CDR3 size: 15 residues. The ends were cut back, 6 bases at V and 0 bases at J, with 14 bases in the middle. This CDR3 is CASRSFRINQETQYF. The CDR3 coding sequence is TGTGCCAGCAGGAGCTTCAGGATAAACCAAGAGACCCAGTACTTC.

This clone was seen a single time. This rearrangement joins TRBV27 to TRBJ2-7; D uncertain. In germline, CDR1 is MNHEY, CDR2 SMNVEV (reference sequence). The CDR3 extends over 13 amino acids. V gave up 6 bases and J gave up 1 base, with 10 bases separating them. The chain's CDR3 is CASRGYRSYEQYF. In nucleotides, the CDR3 is TGTGCCAGCAGGGGTTACAGATCCTACGAGCAGTACTTC.

The chain uses TRBV18 and TRBJ2-3; 8 nucleotides agree with TRBD1. The germline CDR1 and CDR2 sequences are KGHSH and LQKENI. The CDR3 sequence is 16 residues long. V gave up 6 bases and J gave up 0 bases; unmatched junction bases: 8. For the CDR3, the DNA is TGTGCCAGCTCGCCCCTTAGGACAGGGAGCACAGATACGCAGTATTTT. Translated, it gives CASSPLRTGSTDTQYF.

J is TRBJ2-5 and V is TRBV4-3, with 7 bases identical to TRBD1. The CDR3 contains 18 residues. Losses at the gene ends were 1 base for V and 0 bases for J; bases not matched to a gene: 11. Germline values: CDR1 LGHNA, CDR2 YSLEER. The CDR3 nucleotides read TGCGCCAGCAGCCAAGGTCATTTGTCCAGGGGGTACCAAGAGACCCAGTACTTC. Protein: CASSQGHLSRGYQETQYF.

This clone was detected only once. The rearrangement joins TRBV18 to TRBJ2-1, with D possibly being TRBD2 (6 bases). The V end was cut by 6 bases, the J end by 1 base, with 13 bases between. Germline CDR1 and CDR2: KGHSH and LQKENI. The CDR3 covers 15 residues. The CDR3 is CASSTDRGSYNEQFF. CDR3 sequence (DNA): TGTGCCAGCTCGACCGATCGGGGGTCCTACAATGAGCAGTTCTTC.

The rearrangement joins TRBV18 to TRBJ1-2; no firm D call. Between the trimmed V and J ends, which lost 3 bases and 2 bases, there was a span of 13 bases. CDR1 is KGHSH, CDR2 LQKENI, per germline. The CDR3 is 15 amino acids. Here the CDR3 DNA reads TGTGCCAGCTCACCGACGAGAGACCTGAACTATGGCTACACCTTC. Encoded protein: CASSPTRDLNYGYTF.

The chain uses TRBV6-1 and TRBJ1-1; D is undetermined. Germline assignment: CDR1 MNHNS and CDR2 SASEGT. Trimming removed 6 bases from V and 0 bases from J, with 11 bases in between. There are 14 residues in the CDR3. The CDR3 is CASSVHGMNTEAFF. For the CDR3, the DNA is TGTGCCAGCAGCGTACATGGCATGAACACTGAAGCTTTCTTT.

The chain employs TRBV21-1 and TRBJ2-2; the table's D call TRBD1 went unverified against the DNA. TRBV21-1 is a known pseudogene. CDR3 length: 19 residues. The CDR3 bases are TGTGCCAGCAGCAAACGGCGTCACGCAGGGGGCAGTGCCACCGGGGAGCTGTTTTTT. Translated: CASSKRRHAGGSATGELFF.

The V call is TRBV19, the J call TRBJ2-7; 7 bases align to TRBD1. Per the germline V gene, CDR1 is LNHDA and CDR2 is SQIVND (reference sequence). The CDR3 is made up of 14 amino acids. V was pared by 5 bases and J by 3 bases, with 7 bases of the junction left unmatched. This chain's CDR3 is CASSHSGDSYEQYF. CDR3 DNA sequence: TGTGCCAGTAGTCATTCCGGGGACAGCTACGAGCAGTACTTC.

This rearrangement joins TRBV28 to TRBJ1-5, with no clear D. The CDR3 extends over 17 amino acids. Germline CDR1 is MDHEN and CDR2 is SYDVKM. V was clipped by 4 bases and J by 3 bases, with 19 bases between them. As DNA, the CDR3 is TGTGCCAGCAGTTGGTTTGCCACCTCGACGGACAATCAGCCCCAGCATTTT. This encodes CASSWFATSTDNQPQHF.

The gene calls are TRBV2 and TRBJ2-5, with D possibly being TRBD1 or TRBD2 (6 bases each). The germline V gene encodes CDR1 SNHLY and CDR2 FYNNEI. CDR3 length equals 15 residues. Trimming pared 5 bases from V and 2 bases from J, leaving 15 bases between. CDR3 coding DNA: TGTGCCAGCAGTCGGGGGACACCCATACAAGAGACCCAGTACTTC. Amino acids: CASSRGTPIQETQYF.

This chain connects TRBV28 to TRBJ2-5; perhaps TRBD2 as D (5 bases). The CDR3 extends over 11 amino acids. V gave up 11 bases and J gave up 5 bases, with 12 bases separating them. Germline V CDR1 and CDR2: MDHEN, SYDVKM. This chain's CDR3 is CAAVERETQYF. Written as DNA, the CDR3 is TGTGCCGCAGTGGAGCGGGAGACCCAGTACTTC.

The chain has TRBV23-1 and TRBJ2-1; D gene uncertain. TRBV23-1 is an open reading frame whose function is uncertain. Trimming took off 2 bases at V and 0 bases at J, with 14 bases between the two ends. The length of the CDR3 is 17 residues. The CDR3 sequence is CASSQGSTPSSYNEQFF. CDR3 DNA: TGCGCCAGCAGTCAAGGGTCTACACCCAGCTCCTACAATGAGCAGTTCTTC.